This TCR beta chain is from a study of Ad26.COV2.S vaccination and SARS-CoV-2 variants. Only in-frame clones appear in the TCRdb table, and some are missing; sequencing was by immunoSEQ multiplex PCR. The table lists hundreds of thousands of clones, 70% to 90% of them singletons, with about 1.5% in the top ten. Treatment of the sample: around 19 received Ad26.COV2.S at low or high dose, single or two shots; roughly 5 received placebo; per-sample allocation not given. It was on day 63 after the first vaccine or placebo injection that samples were taken. Boston supplied an adult donor aged 18-55 years. This vaccine is an Ad26 vector that expresses the Wuhan-strain SARS-CoV-2 spike. This receptor was taken from a person aged 18-60 years who received the Ad26.COV2.S COVID-19 vaccine or a placebo. Sequencing was performed on peripheral blood, taken in a trial of Ad26.COV2.S vaccine versus placebo.

The CDR3 protein is CASSLVFSPLHF. CDR3 nucleotides: TGTGCCAGCAGCTTAGTTTTTTCACCCCTCCACTTT. The gene calls are TRBV7-2 and TRBJ1-6; the D is unclear. V shed 1 base and J shed 9 bases, with 4 bases lying between them. The V gene's germline CDR1 is SGHTA and CDR2 FQGNSA. CDR3 size: 12 residues. Full variable domain (missing parts from reference TRBV7-2 and TRBJ1-6): GAGVSQSPSNKVTEKGKDVELRCDPISGHTALYWYRQSLGQGLEFLIYFQGNSAPDKSGLPSDRFSAERTGGSVSTLTIQRTQQEDSAVYLCASSLVFSPLHFGNGTRLTVT.